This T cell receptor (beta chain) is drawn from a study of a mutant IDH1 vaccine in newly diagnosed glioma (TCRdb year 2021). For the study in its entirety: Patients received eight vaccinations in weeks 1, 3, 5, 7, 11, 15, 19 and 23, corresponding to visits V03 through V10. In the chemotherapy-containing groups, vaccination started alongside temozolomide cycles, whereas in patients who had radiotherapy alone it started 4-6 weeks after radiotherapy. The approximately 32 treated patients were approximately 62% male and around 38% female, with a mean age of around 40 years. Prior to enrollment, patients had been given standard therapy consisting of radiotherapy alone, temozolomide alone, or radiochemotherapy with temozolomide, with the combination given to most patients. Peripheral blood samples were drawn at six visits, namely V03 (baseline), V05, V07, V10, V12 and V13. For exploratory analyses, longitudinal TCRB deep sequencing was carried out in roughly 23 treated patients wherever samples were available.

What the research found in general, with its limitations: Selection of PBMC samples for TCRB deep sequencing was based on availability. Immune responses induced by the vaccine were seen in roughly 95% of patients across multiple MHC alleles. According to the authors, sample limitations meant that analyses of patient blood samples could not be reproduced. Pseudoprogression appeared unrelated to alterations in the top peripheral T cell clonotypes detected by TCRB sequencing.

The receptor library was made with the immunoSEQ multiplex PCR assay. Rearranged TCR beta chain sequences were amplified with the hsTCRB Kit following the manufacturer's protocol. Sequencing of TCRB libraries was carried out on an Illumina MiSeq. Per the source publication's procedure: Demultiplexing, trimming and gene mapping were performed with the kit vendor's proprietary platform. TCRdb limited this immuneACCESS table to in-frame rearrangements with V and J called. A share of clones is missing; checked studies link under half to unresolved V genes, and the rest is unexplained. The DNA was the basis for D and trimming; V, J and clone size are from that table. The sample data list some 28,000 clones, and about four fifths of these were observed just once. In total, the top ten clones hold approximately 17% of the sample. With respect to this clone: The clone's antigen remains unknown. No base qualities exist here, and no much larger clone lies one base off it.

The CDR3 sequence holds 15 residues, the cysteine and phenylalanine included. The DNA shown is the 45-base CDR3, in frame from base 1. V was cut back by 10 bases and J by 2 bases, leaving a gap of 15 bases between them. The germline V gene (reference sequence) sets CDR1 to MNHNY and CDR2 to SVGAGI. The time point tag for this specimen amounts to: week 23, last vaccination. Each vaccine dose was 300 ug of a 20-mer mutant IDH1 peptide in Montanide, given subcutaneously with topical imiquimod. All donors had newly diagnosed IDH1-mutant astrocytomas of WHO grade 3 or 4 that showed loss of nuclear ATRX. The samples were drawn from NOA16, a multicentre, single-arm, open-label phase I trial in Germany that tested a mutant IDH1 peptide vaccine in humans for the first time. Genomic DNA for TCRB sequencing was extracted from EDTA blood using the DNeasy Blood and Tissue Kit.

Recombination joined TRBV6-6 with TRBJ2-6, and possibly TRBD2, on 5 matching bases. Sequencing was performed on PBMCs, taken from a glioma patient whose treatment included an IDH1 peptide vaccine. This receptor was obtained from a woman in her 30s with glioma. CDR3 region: CATRTGVAGANVLTF. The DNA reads TGTGCCACCCGAACCGGGGTAGCTGGGGCCAACGTCCTGACTTTC.